The 27 T cell receptor beta chains below were found in one sample sequenced in a study of cytomegalovirus exposure and HLA in healthy donors. The table came from immunoSEQ multiplex PCR; TCRdb's copy has only in-frame clones and leaves some out. Of approximately 200,000 clones listed, about 90% are singletons. The sequenced sample consisted of PBMCs. Receptors were obtained from a woman aged 18 to 35 in good health and CMV-seronegative.

This chain joins TRBV30 and TRBJ1-1; TRBD1 might be the D (5 bases). Germline lookup yields CDR1 GTSNPN and CDR2 SVGIG (reference sequence). V lost 2 bases to trimming and J lost 4 bases, with 11 bases between them. The CDR3 length is 13 residues. The CDR3 here is CAWSLQGGTEAFF. The CDR3 coding sequence is TGTGCCTGGAGTCTCCAGGGAGGCACTGAAGCTTTCTTT.

The chain combines TRBV30 with TRBJ2-7; 7 positions agree with TRBD1. CDR1 and CDR2 (germline): GTSNPN, SVGIG (reference sequence). The trim removed 0 bases at V and 5 bases at J, leaving 4 bases unmatched. The CDR3 contains 13 residues. The CDR3 DNA follows: TGTGCCTGGAGTGTACAGGGGAAACACGAGCAGTACTTC. It yields the protein CAWSVQGKHEQYF.

The chain joins TRBV5-1 to TRBJ2-7; the D is unclear. The V gene's germline CDR1 is SGHRS and CDR2 YFSETQ. The CDR3 is 14 amino acids. V lost 1 base, J lost 1 base, and 9 bases lay in between. The CDR3 is CASSLLPVSYEQYF. The CDR3 coding sequence is TGCGCCAGCAGCTTGTTACCGGTTTCCTACGAGCAGTACTTC. Looking up the rest from reference TRBV5-1 and TRBJ2-7 gives the full variable domain: KAGVTQTPRYLIKTRGQQVTLSCSPISGHRSVSWYQQTPGQGLQFLFEYFSETQRNKGNFPGRFSGRQFSNSRSEMNVSTLELGDSALYLCASSLLPVSYEQYFGPGTRLTVT.

The chain has TRBV27 and TRBJ2-7; D is unresolved. This CDR3 region has 13 residues. CDR1 and CDR2 (germline): MNHEY, SMNVEV (reference sequence). The V and J ends lost 6 bases and 0 bases respectively, with 9 bases between them. CDR3 DNA sequence: TGTGCCAGCAGACGTGGAGCCTCCTACGAGCAGTACTTC. It codes for CASRRGASYEQYF.

This clone was observed once. The chain couples TRBV27 to TRBJ2-7; TRBD2 might be the D (6 bases). Germline CDR1 is MNHEY and CDR2 is SMNVEV (reference sequence). The germline V and J ends were trimmed by 4 bases and 3 bases, with 25 bases remaining between them. The CDR3 covers 18 residues. In DNA, the CDR3 is TGTGCCAGCAGTTCCACTCCTCCGGGAGCGATTCTATACTACGAGCAGTACTTC. It specifies CASSSTPPGAILYYEQYF.

This chain uses TRBV10-3 with TRBJ2-3, with 8 bases matching TRBD2. Germline CDR1 ENHRY, CDR2 SYGVKD. The CDR3 spans 16 residues. The V segment lost 4 bases and the J segment 2 bases; nucleotides outside the gene matches: 8. This CDR3 reads CAISARGAGDTDTQYF. As DNA, the CDR3 is TGTGCCATCAGTGCAAGGGGAGCGGGAGACACAGATACGCAGTATTTT.

This clone was counted between two and nine times. The chain carries TRBV7-9 and TRBJ2-7; D not resolved. The germline V gene has CDR1 SEHNR and CDR2 FQNEAQ (reference sequence). Trimming cost V 0 bases and J 4 bases, with 7 bases left between them. The CDR3 runs 13 residues. The CDR3 DNA reads TGTGCCAGCAGCTTAGCTAGTGTGTACGAGCAGTACTTC. It specifies CASSLASVYEQYF.

The V gene is TRBV10-3, the J gene TRBJ2-3; 7 positions agree with TRBD1. Trimming took 3 bases from V and 3 from J; bases not matched to a gene: 6. CDR1 and CDR2 from the germline V gene are ENHRY and SYGVKD. The CDR3 is 15 residues long. CDR3 loop: CAISEKDRVTDTQYF. The CDR3 DNA is TGTGCCATCAGTGAAAAAGACAGGGTGACAGATACGCAGTATTTT.

In this sample, this clone turned up once. The chain joins TRBV7-6 to TRBJ1-4; TRBD1 might be the D (5 bases). The V gene's germline CDR1 is SGHVS and CDR2 FNYEAQ. There are 13 residues in the CDR3. Trimming left V 3 bases short and J 7 bases short, with 9 bases between. The CDR3 protein is CASSFGAVEKLFF. The CDR3, as DNA: TGTGCCAGCAGCTTTGGGGCAGTTGAAAAACTGTTTTTT. Variable domain in full (rest from reference TRBV7-6 and TRBJ1-4): GAGVSQSPRYKVTKRGQDVALRCDPISGHVSLYWYRQALGQGPEFLTYFNYEAQQDKSGLPNDRFSAERPEGSISTLTIQRTEQRDSAMYRCASSFGAVEKLFFGSGTQLSVL.

The V and J genes are TRBV7-9 and TRBJ2-7; a possible D gene is TRBD1 (7 bases). The CDR3 spans 18 residues. V was trimmed by 4 bases and J by 2 bases, leaving 24 bases between them. Germline V CDR1 and CDR2: SEHNR, FQNEAQ (reference sequence). CDR3 sequence: CASSSPGGSGGSAYEQYF. The CDR3 bases are TGTGCCAGCAGCTCCCCAGGGGGTTCCGGGGGATCGGCCTACGAGCAGTACTTC.

V and J are TRBV11-3 and TRBJ2-7; 11 bases map to TRBD2. Germline loops: CDR1 SGHNT, CDR2 YENEEA. This CDR3 contains 15 residues. V lost 5 bases to trimming and J lost 4 bases; unmatched junction nucleotides: 7. The CDR3 sequence: CASSLTSGSEYEQYF. The CDR3, as DNA: TGTGCCAGCAGCCTTACTAGCGGGAGTGAATACGAGCAGTACTTC. The complete variable domain, with remaining parts taken from reference TRBV11-3 and TRBJ2-7, reads EAGVVQSPRYKIIEKKQPVAFWCNPISGHNTLYWYLQNLGQGPELLIRYENEEAVDDSQLPKDRFSAERLKGVDSTLKIQPAELGDSAVYLCASSLTSGSEYEQYFGPGTRLTVT.

The rearrangement links TRBV11-2 to TRBJ1-1, with no clear D. CDR3 length equals 14 residues. The V gene lost 2 bases and the J gene lost 5 bases, with 12 bases spanning the gap. Germline CDR1 reads SGHAT; CDR2 reads FQNNGV. CDR3 sequence reads: CASSLFLERTEAFF. DNA for the CDR3: TGTGCCAGCAGCTTATTTTTGGAGAGGACTGAAGCTTTCTTT.

The rearrangement joins TRBV12-2 to TRBJ1-5; the D call in the table, TRBD1, was not verified against the DNA. TRBV12-2 counts as a pseudogene. This CDR3 is built from 17 residues. CDR3 loop: CASRLARQGMRNQPQHF. DNA for the CDR3: TGTGCAAGTCGCTTAGCTAGACAGGGGATGCGCAATCAGCCCCAGCATTTT.

V is TRBV25-1 and J is TRBJ1-1; D ambiguous. This CDR3 is 13 amino acids long. Trimming shortened V by 7 bases and J by 4 bases, and 13 bases separated the two germline ends. Germline loops: CDR1 MGHDK, CDR2 SYGVNS. The CDR3 sequence: CASIGVRGTEAFF. In DNA form, the CDR3 reads TGTGCCAGCATCGGGGTACGGGGCACTGAAGCTTTCTTT.

The V and J genes are TRBV19 and TRBJ1-4, with D maybe TRBD1 (6 bases). The V end was cut by 4 bases, the J end by 0 bases, with 9 bases between. The CDR3 length is 15 residues. CDR1 and CDR2 from the germline V gene are LNHDA and SQIVND (reference sequence). CDR3 protein: CASSTRQATNEKLFF. The DNA for the CDR3 is TGTGCCAGTAGTACACGACAGGCAACTAATGAAAAACTGTTTTTT.

This rearrangement joins TRBV30 to TRBJ1-5; 7 bases are shared with TRBD1. The CDR3 is 16 amino acids. V was clipped by 0 bases and J by 7 bases; unmatched bases: 12. Germline V gene lookup returns CDR1 GTSNPN and CDR2 SVGIG (reference sequence). The CDR3 DNA is TGTGCCTGGAGTGTAACAGGGGAAGGTGCCGGCCAGCCCCAGCATTTT. It codes for CAWSVTGEGAGQPQHF.

This chain uses TRBV7-2 with TRBJ2-2; D is unclear. Trimming took off 5 bases at V and 3 bases at J, with 7 bases between the two ends. Germline-derived CDR1 and CDR2 are SGHTA and FQGNSA. The CDR3 runs to 13 residues. The CDR3 reads CASSPRYTGELFF. DNA for the CDR3: TGTGCCAGCAGCCCGAGATACACCGGGGAGCTGTTTTTT.

The chain combines TRBV18 with TRBJ1-4, with 8 bases lining up with TRBD1. The trim removed 3 bases at V and 2 bases at J, leaving 2 bases unmatched. This CDR3 has 15 amino acids. Germline V lookup: CDR1 KGHSH, CDR2 LQKENI. In DNA, the CDR3 is TGTGCCAGCTCACCCAGACAGGGGACTAATGAAAAACTGTTTTTT. It yields the protein CASSPRQGTNEKLFF.

The rearrangement links TRBV27 to TRBJ1-1; D may be TRBD1 (5 bases). CDR1 and CDR2 from the germline V gene are MNHEY and SMNVEV (reference sequence). V gave up 6 bases and J gave up 2 bases, with 10 bases separating them. The CDR3 spans 13 residues. CDR3 region: CASRGLSNTEAFF. Written as DNA, the CDR3 is TGTGCCAGCAGGGGACTGAGCAACACTGAAGCTTTCTTT.

The chain uses TRBV4-1 and TRBJ2-7, with 14 bases aligning to TRBD2. This CDR3 comprises 16 residues. Germline-derived CDR1 and CDR2 are MGHRA and YSYEKL. V was clipped by 2 bases and J by 1 base; unmatched bases: 1. CDR3 protein: CASSQWTSGRSYEQYF. The CDR3 DNA follows: TGCGCCAGCAGCCAATGGACTAGCGGGAGGTCCTACGAGCAGTACTTC.

The rearrangement joins TRBV19 to TRBJ1-5; 11 bases fit TRBD1. CDR1 and CDR2 (germline): LNHDA, SQIVND (reference sequence). J gave up 2 bases and V 5 bases, and 14 bases lay outside the gene matches. This CDR3 contains 19 residues. The CDR3 protein is CASSGIPGTGGLGNQPQHF. DNA of the CDR3: TGTGCCAGTAGTGGAATTCCCGGGACAGGGGGGTTGGGCAATCAGCCCCAGCATTTT. The entire variable domain, with the rest obtained from reference TRBV19 and TRBJ1-5, is as follows: DGGITQSPKYLFRKEGQNVTLSCEQNLNHDAMYWYRQDPGQGLRLIYYSQIVNDFQKGDIAEGYSVSREKKESFPLTVTSAQKNPTAFYLCASSGIPGTGGLGNQPQHFGDGTRLSIL.

The chain is built from TRBV7-6 and TRBJ2-7; 8 bases line up with TRBD1. V lost 5 bases and J lost 2; bases outside the gene matches: 2. CDR1 is SGHVS, CDR2 FNYEAQ, per germline. The length of the CDR3 is 13 residues. CDR3 DNA sequence: TGTGCCAGCAGCATGGGACAGGCCTACGAGCAGTACTTC. It specifies CASSMGQAYEQYF.

The V call is TRBV18, the J call TRBJ2-1; tentative D call: TRBD2 (5 bases). V dropped 10 bases and J dropped 3 bases, with 19 bases sitting between them. The germline V gene encodes CDR1 KGHSH and CDR2 LQKENI. This CDR3 comprises 15 residues. The CDR3 DNA sequence: TGTGCCACCCGTACGGACCGAGGGTACTACAATGAGCAGTTCTTC. Its translation: CATRTDRGYYNEQFF.

The chain couples TRBV19 to TRBJ1-2; 7 nucleotides match TRBD1. This CDR3 is built from 14 residues. CDR1 and CDR2 from the germline V gene are LNHDA and SQIVND (reference sequence). Trimming at V came to 3 bases and at J to 2 bases, leaving 3 bases not matched to a gene. This CDR3 is CASSIPDRNYGYTF. The CDR3 DNA is TGTGCCAGTAGTATCCCGGACAGGAACTATGGCTACACCTTC.

Here the CDR3 reads CASSLARVSTDTQYF. The CDR3 DNA reads TGTGCCAGCAGCTTGGCCAGGGTTAGCACAGATACGCAGTATTTT. V gene TRBV5-6 combines with J gene TRBJ2-3; a possible D gene is TRBD1 (5 bases). This CDR3 has 15 residues. V lost 0 bases and J lost 0, with 8 bases in between. Per germline, CDR1 SGHDT and CDR2 YYEEEE.

The rearrangement joins TRBV5-8 to TRBJ1-2, with D hard to call. V lost 2 bases, J lost 2 bases, and 10 bases lay in between. Germline loops: CDR1 SGHTS, CDR2 YDEGEE. The CDR3 covers 14 residues. CDR3 DNA sequence: TGTGCCAGCAGCTTTTCACAGCGGAACTATGGCTACACCTTC. It codes for CASSFSQRNYGYTF.

The rearrangement uses TRBV11-3 and TRBJ2-2; no firm D call. V gave up 3 bases and J gave up 0 bases, with 5 bases separating them. The CDR3 is 14 amino acids. Germline V gene sequence: CDR1 SGHNT, CDR2 YENEEA. The CDR3 is CASSFTANTGELFF. The CDR3 DNA reads TGTGCCAGCAGCTTCACAGCGAACACCGGGGAGCTGTTTTTT.